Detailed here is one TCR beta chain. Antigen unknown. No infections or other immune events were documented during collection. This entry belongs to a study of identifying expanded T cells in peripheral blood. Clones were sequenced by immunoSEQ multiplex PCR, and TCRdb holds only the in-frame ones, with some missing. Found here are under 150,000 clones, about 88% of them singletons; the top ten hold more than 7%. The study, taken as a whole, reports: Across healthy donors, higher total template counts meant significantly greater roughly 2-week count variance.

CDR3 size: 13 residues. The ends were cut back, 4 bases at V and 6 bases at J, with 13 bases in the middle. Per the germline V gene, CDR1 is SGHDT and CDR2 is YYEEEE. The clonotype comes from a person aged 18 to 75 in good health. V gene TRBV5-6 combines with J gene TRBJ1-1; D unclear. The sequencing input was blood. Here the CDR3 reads CASSPRQMAEAFF. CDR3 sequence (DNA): TGTGCCAGCAGCCCGCGACAAATGGCTGAAGCTTTCTTT.